This T cell receptor (beta chain) was identified in a study of T cells in tumors after PD-1 blockade. Study at large: Daily vismodegib 150 mg continued in a subset of anti-PD-1-treated patients.

This CDR3 spans 15 amino acids. The germline gives CDR1 MGHDK, CDR2 SYGVNS. Trimming removed 5 bases from V and 4 bases from J; junction bases left unmatched: 6. TCRdb keeps only in-frame clones here, not all; method: immunoSEQ multiplex PCR. The data show 30,000 to 35,000 clones, 73% seen once. The sample was PBMCs, taken after anti-PD-1 treatment. This rearrangement joins TRBV25-1 to TRBJ1-1, with 11 bases matching TRBD1. This clonotype was obtained from a human donor with basal cell carcinoma. CDR3 protein: CASSPTGTGGTEAFF. CDR3 bases: TGTGCCAGCAGTCCGACCGGGACAGGGGGCACTGAAGCTTTCTTT.